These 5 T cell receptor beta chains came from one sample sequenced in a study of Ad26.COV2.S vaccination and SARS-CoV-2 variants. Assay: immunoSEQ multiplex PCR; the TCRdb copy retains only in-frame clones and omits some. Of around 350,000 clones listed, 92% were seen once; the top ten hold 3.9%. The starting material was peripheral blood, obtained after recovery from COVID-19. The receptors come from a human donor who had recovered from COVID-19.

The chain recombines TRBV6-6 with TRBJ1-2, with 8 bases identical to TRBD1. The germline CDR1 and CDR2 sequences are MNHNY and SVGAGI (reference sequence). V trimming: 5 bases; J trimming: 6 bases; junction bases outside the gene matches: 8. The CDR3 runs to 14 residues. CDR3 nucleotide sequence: TGTGCCAGCAGTACCGGACAGGGTCGACATGGCTACACCTTC. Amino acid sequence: CASSTGQGRHGYTF.

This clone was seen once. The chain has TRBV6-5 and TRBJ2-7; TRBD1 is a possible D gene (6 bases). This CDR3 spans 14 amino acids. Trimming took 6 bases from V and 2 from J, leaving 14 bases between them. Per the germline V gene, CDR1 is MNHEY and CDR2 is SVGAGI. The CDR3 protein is CASRWDILTYEQYF. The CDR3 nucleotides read TGTGCCAGCAGATGGGACATCCTCACCTACGAGCAGTACTTC.

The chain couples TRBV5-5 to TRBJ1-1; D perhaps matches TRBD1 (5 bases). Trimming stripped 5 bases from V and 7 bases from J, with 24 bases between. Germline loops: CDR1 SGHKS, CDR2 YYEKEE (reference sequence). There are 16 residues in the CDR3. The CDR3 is CASRPAWDSTSYEAFF. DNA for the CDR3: TGTGCCAGCAGACCCGCCTGGGACTCTACCTCCTATGAAGCTTTCTTT.

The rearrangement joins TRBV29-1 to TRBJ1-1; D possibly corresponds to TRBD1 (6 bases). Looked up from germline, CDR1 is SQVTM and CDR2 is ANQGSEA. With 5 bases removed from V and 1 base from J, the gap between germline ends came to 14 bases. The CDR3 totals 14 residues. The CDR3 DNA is TGCAGCGTTTCCCAGGGGATGTGGAACACTGAAGCTTTCTTT. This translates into CSVSQGMWNTEAFF.

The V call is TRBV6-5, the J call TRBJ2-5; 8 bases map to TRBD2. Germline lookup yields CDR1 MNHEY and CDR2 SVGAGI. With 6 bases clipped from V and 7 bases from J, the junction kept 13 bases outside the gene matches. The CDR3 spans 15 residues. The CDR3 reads CASREVLAATPTQYF. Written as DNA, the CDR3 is TGTGCCAGCAGGGAGGTACTAGCGGCGACGCCGACCCAGTACTTC.